These 29 T cell receptor beta chains were all obtained from the same sample, sequenced in a study of cytomegalovirus exposure and HLA in healthy donors. PCR involved 60 Vbeta and 13 Jbeta primers. The table came from immunoSEQ multiplex PCR; TCRdb's copy has only in-frame clones and leaves some out. The sample lists approximately 110,000 clones, approximately 78% occurring once. What was sequenced was PBMCs. Source of these receptors: a woman younger than 45 in good health and CMV-seronegative.

The rearrangement joins TRBV6-5 to TRBJ1-6; tentatively, D is TRBD1 (5 bases). The ends were cut back, 0 bases at V and 10 bases at J, with 13 bases in the middle. Germline CDR1 MNHEY, CDR2 SVGAGI. This CDR3 has 15 residues. The CDR3 sequence is CASSYSKQGQSPLHF. The CDR3 DNA reads as TGTGCCAGCAGTTACTCGAAGCAGGGCCAATCACCCCTCCACTTT.

This clone was counted once. The chain uses TRBV18 and TRBJ2-5; D is possibly TRBD2 (5 bases). V was cut by 2 bases and J by 5 bases, with 15 bases left in between. The CDR3 runs to 15 residues. Germline loops: CDR1 KGHSH, CDR2 LQKENI. The CDR3 DNA reads TGTGCCAGCTCACCAGGGGTAGCGAATGGGGAGACCCAGTACTTC. Translation gives CASSPGVANGETQYF.

This clone occurred a few times. This chain connects TRBV19 to TRBJ2-3; TRBD1 aligns across 8 bases. The CDR3 spans 14 residues. The germline V gene has CDR1 LNHDA and CDR2 SQIVND (reference sequence). Germline trimming cut 2 bases from V and 3 bases from J; bases unmatched to any gene: 1. CDR3: CASSIRTGTDTQYF. CDR3 in DNA: TGTGCCAGTAGTATACGGACAGGGACAGATACGCAGTATTTT.

The chain carries TRBV30 and TRBJ1-1; D unclear. V was trimmed by 0 bases and J by 4 bases, leaving 12 bases between them. Germline V gene lookup returns CDR1 GTSNPN and CDR2 SVGIG (reference sequence). This CDR3 comprises 14 residues. CDR3 DNA sequence: TGTGCCTGGAGTGTATCCCATCGGGGCACTGAAGCTTTCTTT. Protein: CAWSVSHRGTEAFF.

The chain links TRBV18 to TRBJ1-2; perhaps TRBD1 as D (5 bases). The V and J ends lost 1 base and 6 bases respectively, with 6 bases between them. CDR3 size: 12 residues. CDR1 is KGHSH, CDR2 LQKENI, per germline. CDR3 in amino acids: CASSPQGDGYTF. CDR3 coding DNA: TGTGCCAGCTCACCACAAGGGGATGGCTACACCTTC.

The chain couples TRBV9 to TRBJ2-1; D ambiguous. CDR1 is SGDLS, CDR2 YYNGEE, per germline. The V and J ends lost 0 bases and 8 bases respectively, with 18 bases between them. The CDR3 covers 16 residues. CDR3 DNA: TGTGCCAGCAGCGTAGTAGGTACCTATGGTCGGGATGAGCAGTTCTTC. Its protein is CASSVVGTYGRDEQFF.

The chain links TRBV5-4 to TRBJ2-3, with 9 bases aligning to TRBD1. Trimming removed 3 bases from V and 4 bases from J; junction bases left unmatched: 3. This CDR3 comprises 14 residues. The V gene's germline CDR1 is SGHNT and CDR2 YYREEE (reference sequence). The CDR3: CASSWGQGPDTQYF. CDR3 sequence (DNA): TGTGCCAGCAGCTGGGGACAGGGACCAGATACGCAGTATTTT.

The CDR3 DNA reads as TGTGCCAGCAGCTCCTGGGGGGGAAACACTGAAGCTTTCTTT. Protein: CASSSWGGNTEAFF. This chain links TRBV5-4 with TRBJ1-1, with D possibly matching TRBD1 (5 bases). The ends were cut back, 3 bases at V and 2 bases at J, with 11 bases in the middle. CDR1 is SGHNT and CDR2 is YYREEE in the germline V gene (reference sequence). The CDR3 totals 14 residues.

The rearrangement joins TRBV7-9 to TRBJ1-1; the D gene is possibly TRBD1 (6 bases). V dropped 1 base and J dropped 9 bases, with 30 bases sitting between them. Per the germline V gene, CDR1 is SEHNR and CDR2 is FQNEAQ (reference sequence). The CDR3 extends over 19 amino acids. DNA for the CDR3: TGTGCCAGCAGCTTAGTCAGGCCGACAGGCGGCGGATCTAAGGGTAAAGCTTTCTTT. Translating it yields CASSLVRPTGGGSKGKAFF.

As DNA, the CDR3 is TGCGCCAGCAGCTTGGGAGCGGGGGGCGGCGAGACCCAGTACTTC. This sequence encodes CASSLGAGGGETQYF. This sequence joins TRBV5-1 and TRBJ2-5; TRBD2 matches 9 bases. This CDR3 spans 15 amino acids. The V gene's germline CDR1 is SGHRS and CDR2 YFSETQ. The V gene end was trimmed by 0 bases and the J gene end by 5 bases; junction bases not matched to a gene: 5.

The rearrangement joins TRBV4-3 to TRBJ2-7, with D unresolved. This CDR3 contains 15 residues. Germline lookup yields CDR1 LGHNA and CDR2 YSLEER. Trimming removed 0 bases at V and 2 bases at J, with 11 bases between. The CDR3 here is CASSQEAFLAYEQYF. CDR3 DNA sequence: TGCGCCAGCAGCCAAGAAGCATTCCTCGCCTACGAGCAGTACTTC.

On this clone itself: The junction and the germline gene differ at one end; a read error may be behind it. The rearrangement joins TRBV7-9 to TRBJ1-2, with 10 bases identical to TRBD1. This CDR3 has 13 residues. The germline gives CDR1 SEHNR, CDR2 FQNEAQ (reference sequence). CDR3 coding DNA: TGTTCCAGCAGCTTAGGACAGGGGGATGGCTACACCTTC. Translated, it gives CSSSLGQGDGYTF. The full variable domain, with the rest looked up from reference TRBV7-9 and TRBJ1-2, is DTGVSQNPRHKITKRGQNVTFRCDPISEHNRLYWYRQTLGQGPEFLTYFQNEAQLEKSRLLSDRFSAERPKGSFSTLEIQRTEQGDSAMYLCSSSLGQGDGYTFGSGTRLTVV.

This chain joins TRBV20-1 and TRBJ2-7; D ambiguous. The V gene's germline CDR1 is DFQATT and CDR2 SNEGSKA (reference sequence). Trimming took off 4 bases at V and 4 bases at J, with 8 bases between the two ends. CDR3 size: 11 residues. The CDR3 DNA sequence: TGCAGTGCTAATGGAGTGTACGAGCAGTACTTC. Translating it yields CSANGVYEQYF.

V gene TRBV29-1 combines with J gene TRBJ2-1; tentative D call: TRBD1 (5 bases). Looked up from germline, CDR1 is SQVTM and CDR2 is ANQGSEA. The CDR3 runs 14 residues. With 0 bases removed from V and 2 bases from J, the gap between germline ends came to 8 bases. CDR3 bases: TGCAGCGTTGAAGAAGGCAGGGCCTACAATGAGCAGTTCTTC. This gives the protein CSVEEGRAYNEQFF.

The sample holds a few counts of this clone. This sequence joins TRBV11-2 and TRBJ1-4; D call uncertain. The V end lost 4 bases, the J end lost 8 bases, and 26 bases lay between the germline ends. The CDR3 extends over 18 amino acids. Germline CDR1 and CDR2: SGHAT and FQNNGV. CDR3 region: CASSSFSGRREGREKLFF. CDR3 coding DNA: TGTGCCAGCAGCTCTTTTTCGGGAAGGAGGGAGGGCAGGGAAAAACTGTTTTTT.

This chain connects TRBV2 to TRBJ2-6, with D hard to call. The CDR3 is 14 residues long. Looked up from germline, CDR1 is SNHLY and CDR2 is FYNNEI. The V end lost 6 bases, the J end lost 0 bases, and 6 bases lay between the germline ends. The CDR3 reads CASRAVSGANVLTF. CDR3 nucleotides: TGTGCCAGCAGGGCCGTCTCTGGGGCCAACGTCCTGACTTTC.

J is TRBJ2-7 and V is TRBV19; 8 nucleotides line up with TRBD1. The CDR3 totals 13 residues. V shed 9 bases, J shed 1 base, and the junction held 5 bases outside the gene matches. In germline, CDR1 is LNHDA, CDR2 SQIVND (reference sequence). CDR3 nucleotide sequence: TGTGCCAGCAGACAGGGGCCATCCTACGAGCAGTACTTC. This sequence encodes CASRQGPSYEQYF.

The chain couples TRBV29-1 to TRBJ2-3; TRBD2 is a possible D gene (6 bases). V was trimmed by 2 bases and J by 1 base, leaving 10 bases between them. The CDR3 spans 14 residues. Looked up from germline, CDR1 is SQVTM and CDR2 is ANQGSEA. In nucleotides, the CDR3 is TGCAGCGTTGAAAGGGCTAGCGGCACAGATACGCAGTATTTT. This encodes CSVERASGTDTQYF.

V gene TRBV2 combines with J gene TRBJ2-5, with TRBD2 matching 12 bases. CDR1 and CDR2 from the germline V gene are SNHLY and FYNNEI. The CDR3 is 15 residues long. The V and J ends lost 6 bases and 2 bases, in that order; junction bases with no gene match: 4. Here the CDR3 reads CASRELAGGQETQYF. As DNA, the CDR3 is TGTGCCAGCAGGGAACTAGCGGGGGGTCAAGAGACCCAGTACTTC.

This rearrangement joins TRBV5-1 to TRBJ2-1; 9 positions match TRBD2. Germline V CDR1 and CDR2: SGHRS, YFSETQ. V gave up 0 bases and J gave up 5 bases; unmatched junction bases: 3. The CDR3 totals 15 residues. The CDR3 spells CASSLDLAGNNEQFF. In DNA, the CDR3 is TGCGCCAGCAGCTTGGATCTAGCGGGGAACAATGAGCAGTTCTTC.

In DNA, the CDR3 is TGTGCCAGCAGCCTACGACTAGCGGGAGGACACGGGGAGCTGTTTTTT. Translation: CASSLRLAGGHGELFF. The V call is TRBV7-2, the J call TRBJ2-2; 13 bases line up with TRBD2. The V segment lost 5 bases and the J segment 7 bases; nucleotides outside the gene matches: 7. The CDR3 has 16 amino acids. From germline, CDR1 is SGHTA and CDR2 FQGNSA.

This clone was picked up a small number of times. The chain employs TRBV6-5 and TRBJ1-1, with D tentatively TRBD1 (6 bases). This CDR3 is 13 amino acids long. Between the trimmed V and J ends, which lost 6 bases and 10 bases, there was a span of 18 bases. Germline values: CDR1 MNHEY, CDR2 SVGAGI. The DNA of the CDR3 is TGTGCCAGCAGCTCACCTTCATTCAGGGGAGCTTTCTTT. This sequence encodes CASSSPSFRGAFF.

This clone has only a few counts. The genes are TRBV5-1 and TRBJ1-1, with D possibly matching TRBD1 (5 bases). The CDR3 contains 13 residues. Trimming removed 2 bases from V and 4 bases from J, with 9 bases in between. Germline V lookup: CDR1 SGHRS, CDR2 YFSETQ. CDR3 coding DNA: TGCGCCAGCAGCTTCCAGGGCGTCACTGAAGCTTTCTTT. This gives the protein CASSFQGVTEAFF.

The genes are TRBV6-1 and TRBJ1-2, with D uncertain. The CDR3 spans 13 residues. Looked up from germline, CDR1 is MNHNS and CDR2 is SASEGT. Trimming cost V 7 bases and J 4 bases, with 13 bases left between them. In DNA form, the CDR3 reads TGTGCCAGCACAAAAGGAGGAAGCTATGGCTACACCTTC. Translated, it gives CASTKGGSYGYTF.

J is TRBJ1-1 and V is TRBV7-2, with TRBD1 identical over 9 bases. Germline loops: CDR1 SGHTA, CDR2 FQGNSA. J gave up 1 base and V 4 bases, and 10 bases lay outside the gene matches. The CDR3 has 17 residues. CDR3 protein: CASSSTGQGLGNTEAFF. DNA for the CDR3: TGTGCCAGCAGCTCCACGGGACAGGGATTGGGGAACACTGAAGCTTTCTTT.

The chain carries TRBV5-4 and TRBJ2-2; 9 bases line up with TRBD2. V lost 0 bases to trimming and J lost 8 bases; unmatched junction nucleotides: 2. This CDR3 is 14 amino acids long. From germline, CDR1 is SGHNT and CDR2 YYREEE (reference sequence). The CDR3 DNA reads TGTGCCAGCAGCTTGGTTAGCGGGAGAGGGGAGCTGTTTTTT. Residues: CASSLVSGRGELFF.

V gene TRBV18 combines with J gene TRBJ1-1; D ambiguous. Germline-derived CDR1 and CDR2 are KGHSH and LQKENI. The V end lost 5 bases, the J end lost 2 bases, and 12 bases lay between the germline ends. The CDR3 runs 14 residues. Written as DNA, the CDR3 is TGTGCCAGCTCATCACAGCTATCAAACACTGAAGCTTTCTTT. Encoded protein: CASSSQLSNTEAFF.

The chain uses TRBV6-1 and TRBJ2-2, with a weak D call TRBD1 (6 bases). Germline V gene lookup returns CDR1 MNHNS and CDR2 SASEGT. Deletions cut 4 bases from V and 1 base from J, with 10 bases between. CDR3 size: 15 residues. The CDR3 here is CASSVRDKNTGELFF. CDR3 DNA: TGTGCCAGCAGTGTCCGGGACAAGAACACCGGGGAGCTGTTTTTT.

The chain has TRBV5-6 and TRBJ2-5, with 9 bases matching TRBD1. CDR3 length equals 16 residues. J was trimmed by 5 bases and V by 6 bases; bases with no gene match: 14. In germline, CDR1 is SGHDT, CDR2 YYEEEE. The CDR3 coding sequence is TGTGCCAGCATCCTATTTCCCGGGACAGGGATCGAGACCCAGTACTTC. Protein sequence: CASILFPGTGIETQYF.